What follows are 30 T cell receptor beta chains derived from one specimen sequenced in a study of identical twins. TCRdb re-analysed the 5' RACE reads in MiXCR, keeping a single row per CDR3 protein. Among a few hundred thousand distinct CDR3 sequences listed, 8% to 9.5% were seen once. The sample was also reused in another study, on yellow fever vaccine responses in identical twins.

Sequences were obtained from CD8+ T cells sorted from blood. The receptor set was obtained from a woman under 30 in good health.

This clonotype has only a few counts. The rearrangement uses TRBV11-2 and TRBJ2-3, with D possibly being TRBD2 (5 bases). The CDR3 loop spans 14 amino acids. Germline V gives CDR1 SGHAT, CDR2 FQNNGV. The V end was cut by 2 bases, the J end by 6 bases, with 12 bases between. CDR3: CASSLSLAPDTQYF. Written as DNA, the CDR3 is TGTGCCAGCAGCTTATCGCTAGCCCCCGATACGCAGTATTTT.

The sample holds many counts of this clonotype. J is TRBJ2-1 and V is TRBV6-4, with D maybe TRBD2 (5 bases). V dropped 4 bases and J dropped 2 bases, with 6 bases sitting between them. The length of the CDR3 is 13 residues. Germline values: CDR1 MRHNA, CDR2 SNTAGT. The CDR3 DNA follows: TGTGCCAGCAGTGGGGGAGCCTACAATGAGCAGTTCTTC. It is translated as CASSGGAYNEQFF.

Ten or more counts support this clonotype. CDR3 nucleotide sequence: TGTGCCAGCATAACGACTAGCGGGACCTCGGGCTCCTACGAGCAGTACTTC. Amino acid sequence: CASITTSGTSGSYEQYF. This chain uses TRBV2 with TRBJ2-7; 11 positions match TRBD2. CDR3 size: 17 residues. Germline V CDR1 and CDR2: SNHLY, FYNNEI. The trim removed 7 bases at V and 0 bases at J, leaving 11 bases unmatched.

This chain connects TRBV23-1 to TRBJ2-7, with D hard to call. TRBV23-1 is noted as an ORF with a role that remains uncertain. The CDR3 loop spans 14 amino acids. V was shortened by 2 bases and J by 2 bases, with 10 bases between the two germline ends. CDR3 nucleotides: TGCGCCAGCAGTCAACTAGGGCACCCCTACGAGCAGTACTTC. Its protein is CASSQLGHPYEQYF.

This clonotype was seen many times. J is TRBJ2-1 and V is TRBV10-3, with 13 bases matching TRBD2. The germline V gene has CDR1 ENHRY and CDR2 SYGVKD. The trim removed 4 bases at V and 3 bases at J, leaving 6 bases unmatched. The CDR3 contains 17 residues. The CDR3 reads CAISGTSGSNVYNEQFF. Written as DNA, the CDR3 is TGTGCCATCAGTGGGACTAGCGGGAGTAATGTCTACAATGAGCAGTTCTTC.

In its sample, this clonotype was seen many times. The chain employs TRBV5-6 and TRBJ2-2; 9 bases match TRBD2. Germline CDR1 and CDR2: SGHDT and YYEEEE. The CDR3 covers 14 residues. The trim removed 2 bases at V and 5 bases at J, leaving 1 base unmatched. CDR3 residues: CASSFLAGTGELFF. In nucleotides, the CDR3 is TGTGCCAGCAGCTTCCTAGCGGGAACCGGGGAGCTGTTTTTT.

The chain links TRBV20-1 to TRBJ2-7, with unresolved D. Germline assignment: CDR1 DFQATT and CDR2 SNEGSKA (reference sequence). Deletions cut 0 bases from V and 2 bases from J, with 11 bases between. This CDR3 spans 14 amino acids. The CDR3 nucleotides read TGCAGTGCTAGAGATAGTGACGGAACCTACGAGCAGTACTTC. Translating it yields CSARDSDGTYEQYF.

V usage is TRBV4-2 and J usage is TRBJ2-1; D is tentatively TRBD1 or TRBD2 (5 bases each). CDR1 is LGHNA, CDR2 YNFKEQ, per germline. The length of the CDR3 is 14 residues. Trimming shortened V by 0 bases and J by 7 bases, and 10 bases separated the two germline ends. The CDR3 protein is CASSQEGPGNEQFF. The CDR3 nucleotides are TGTGCCAGCAGCCAAGAGGGGCCGGGGAATGAGCAGTTCTTC.

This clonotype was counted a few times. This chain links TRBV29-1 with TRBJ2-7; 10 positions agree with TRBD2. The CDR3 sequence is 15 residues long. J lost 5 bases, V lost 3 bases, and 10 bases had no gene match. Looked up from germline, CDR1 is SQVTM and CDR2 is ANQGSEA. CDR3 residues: CSVDGLAEKDNEQYF. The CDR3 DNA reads TGCAGCGTTGACGGACTAGCGGAGAAGGACAACGAGCAGTACTTC.

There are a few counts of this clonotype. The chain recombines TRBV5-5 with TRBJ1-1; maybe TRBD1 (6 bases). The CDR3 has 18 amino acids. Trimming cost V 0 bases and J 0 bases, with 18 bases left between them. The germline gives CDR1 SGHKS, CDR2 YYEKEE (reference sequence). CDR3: CASSLAVRGSGLNTEAFF. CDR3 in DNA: TGTGCCAGCAGCTTGGCGGTGAGGGGGAGCGGCTTGAACACTGAAGCTTTCTTT.

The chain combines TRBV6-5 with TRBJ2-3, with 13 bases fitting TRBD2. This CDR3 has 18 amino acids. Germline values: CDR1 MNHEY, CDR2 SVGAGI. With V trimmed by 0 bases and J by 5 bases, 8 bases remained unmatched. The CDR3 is CASSYSSLAGGPLDTQYF. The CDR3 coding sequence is TGTGCCAGCAGTTACTCGTCACTAGCGGGGGGGCCGTTAGATACGCAGTATTTT.

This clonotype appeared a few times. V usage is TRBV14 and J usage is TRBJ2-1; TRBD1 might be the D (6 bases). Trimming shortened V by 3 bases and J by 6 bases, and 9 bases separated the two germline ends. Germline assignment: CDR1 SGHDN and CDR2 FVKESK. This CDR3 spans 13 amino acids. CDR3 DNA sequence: TGTGCCAGCAGCCAGCCAGGGGTCAATGAGCAGTTCTTC. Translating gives CASSQPGVNEQFF.

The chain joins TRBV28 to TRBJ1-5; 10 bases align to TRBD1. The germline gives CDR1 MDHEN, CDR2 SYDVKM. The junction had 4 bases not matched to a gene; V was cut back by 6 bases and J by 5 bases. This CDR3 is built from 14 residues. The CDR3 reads CASRRTGGDQPQHF. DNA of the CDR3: TGTGCCAGCAGGCGGACAGGGGGTGATCAGCCCCAGCATTTT. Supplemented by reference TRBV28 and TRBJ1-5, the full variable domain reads DVKVTQSSRYLVKRTGEKVFLECVQDMDHENMFWYRQDPGLGLRLIYFSYDVKMKEKGDIPEGYSVSREKKERFSLILESASTNQTSMYLCASRRTGGDQPQHFGDGTRLSIL.

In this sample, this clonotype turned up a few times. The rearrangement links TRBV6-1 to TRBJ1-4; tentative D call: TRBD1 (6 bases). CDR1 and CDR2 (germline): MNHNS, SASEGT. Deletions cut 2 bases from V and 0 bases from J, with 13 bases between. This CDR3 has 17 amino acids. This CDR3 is CASSEPTGWATNEKLFF. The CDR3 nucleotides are TGTGCCAGCAGTGAACCCACAGGGTGGGCAACTAATGAAAAACTGTTTTTT.

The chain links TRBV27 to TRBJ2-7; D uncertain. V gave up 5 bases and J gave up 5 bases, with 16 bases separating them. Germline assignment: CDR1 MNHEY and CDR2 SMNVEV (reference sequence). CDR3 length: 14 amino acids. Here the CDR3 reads CASSPKLGWDEQYF. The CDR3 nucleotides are TGTGCCAGCAGTCCCAAACTCGGGTGGGACGAGCAGTACTTC.

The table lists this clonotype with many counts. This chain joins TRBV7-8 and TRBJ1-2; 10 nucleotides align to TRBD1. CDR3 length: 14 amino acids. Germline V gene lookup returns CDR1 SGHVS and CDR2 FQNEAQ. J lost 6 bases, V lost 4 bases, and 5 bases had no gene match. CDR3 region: CASSYPGTGDGYTF. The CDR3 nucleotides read TGTGCCAGCAGCTACCCTGGGACAGGGGATGGCTACACCTTC.

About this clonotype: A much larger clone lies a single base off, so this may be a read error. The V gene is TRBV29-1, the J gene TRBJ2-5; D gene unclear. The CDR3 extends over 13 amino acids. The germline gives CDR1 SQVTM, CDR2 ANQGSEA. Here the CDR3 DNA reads TGCGGCGTTGAAGGATCCCTCGGAGAGACCCAGTACTTC. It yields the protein CGVEGSLGETQYF.

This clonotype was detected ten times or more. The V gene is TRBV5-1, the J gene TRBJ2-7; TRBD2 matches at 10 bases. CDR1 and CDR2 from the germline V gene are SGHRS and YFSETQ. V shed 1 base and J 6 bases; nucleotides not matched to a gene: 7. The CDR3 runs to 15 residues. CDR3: CASSLYLAGDLEQYF. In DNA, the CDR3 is TGCGCCAGCAGCTTGTATCTAGCGGGAGATCTCGAGCAGTACTTC. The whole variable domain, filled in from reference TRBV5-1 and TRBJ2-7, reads KAGVTQTPRYLIKTRGQQVTLSCSPISGHRSVSWYQQTPGQGLQFLFEYFSETQRNKGNFPGRFSGRQFSNSRSEMNVSTLELGDSALYLCASSLYLAGDLEQYFGPGTRLTVT.

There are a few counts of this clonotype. The CDR3 DNA reads TGTGCCAGCAGTCGGGGACTAGCGGCTAGTACCTATGAGCAGTTCTTC. Translated, it gives CASSRGLAASTYEQFF. The chain recombines TRBV27 with TRBJ2-1; 11 bases line up with TRBD2. The germline V gene encodes CDR1 MNHEY and CDR2 SMNVEV (reference sequence). V lost 5 bases, J lost 8 bases, and 11 bases stayed unmatched. CDR3 length: 16 residues.

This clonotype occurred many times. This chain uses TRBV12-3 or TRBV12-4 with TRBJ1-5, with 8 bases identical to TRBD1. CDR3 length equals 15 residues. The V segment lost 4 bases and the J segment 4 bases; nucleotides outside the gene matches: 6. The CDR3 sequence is CASSSLRQGNQPQHF. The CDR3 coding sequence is TGTGCCAGCAGTTCCCTTCGACAGGGGAATCAGCCCCAGCATTTT.

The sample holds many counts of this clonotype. The CDR3 DNA sequence: TGTGCCAGCAGCCAGTTCGGTAAGACTAGCAGGGAAAGCTCCTACAATGAGCAGTTCTTC. This encodes CASSQFGKTSRESSYNEQFF. The rearrangement uses TRBV3-1 and TRBJ2-1; 7 bases are shared with TRBD2. The V gene's germline CDR1 is LGHDT and CDR2 YNNKEL (reference sequence). This CDR3 is 20 amino acids long. V shed 3 bases, J shed 0 bases, and the junction held 17 bases outside the gene matches.

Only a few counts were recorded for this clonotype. CDR3 protein: CASSELRGQYF. CDR3 DNA: TGTGCCAGCAGTGAACTGAGAGGGCAGTACTTC. The chain is built from TRBV2 and TRBJ2-7, with unresolved D. V gave up 2 bases and J gave up 9 bases, with 8 bases separating them. The CDR3 totals 11 residues. CDR1 and CDR2 from the germline V gene are SNHLY and FYNNEI. Complete variable domain (other parts from reference TRBV2 and TRBJ2-7): EPEVTQTPSHQVTQMGQEVILRCVPISNHLYFYWYRQILGQKVEFLVSFYNNEISEKSEIFDDQFSVERPDGSNFTLKIRSTKLEDSAMYFCASSELRGQYFGPGTRLTVT.

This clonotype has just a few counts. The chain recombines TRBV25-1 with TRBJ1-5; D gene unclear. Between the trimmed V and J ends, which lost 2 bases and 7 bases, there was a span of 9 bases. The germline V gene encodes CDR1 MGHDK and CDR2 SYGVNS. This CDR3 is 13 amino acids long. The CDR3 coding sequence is TGTGCCAGCAGTGAAGGATATGGACAGCCCCAGCATTTT. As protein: CASSEGYGQPQHF.

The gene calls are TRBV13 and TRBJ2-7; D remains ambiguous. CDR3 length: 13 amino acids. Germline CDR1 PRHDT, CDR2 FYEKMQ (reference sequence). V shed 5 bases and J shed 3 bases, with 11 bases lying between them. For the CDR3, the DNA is TGTGCCAGCAGCGCCCGGATCCTCTACGAGCAGTACTTC. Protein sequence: CASSARILYEQYF.

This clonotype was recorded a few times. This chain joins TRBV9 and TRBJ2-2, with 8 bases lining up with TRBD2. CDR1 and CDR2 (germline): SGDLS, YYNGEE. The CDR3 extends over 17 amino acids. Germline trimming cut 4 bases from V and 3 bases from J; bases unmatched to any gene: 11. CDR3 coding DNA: TGTGCCAGCAGCTCGCCCCTCGGAGCGGGGGACACCGGGGAGCTGTTTTTT. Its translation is CASSSPLGAGDTGELFF.

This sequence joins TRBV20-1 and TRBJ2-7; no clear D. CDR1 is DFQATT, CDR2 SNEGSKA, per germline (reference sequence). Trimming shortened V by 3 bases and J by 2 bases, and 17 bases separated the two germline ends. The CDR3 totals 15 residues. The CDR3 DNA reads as TGCAGTGCTAGGGGTTCGCAGTGGGTCCCCTACGAGCAGTACTTC. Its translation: CSARGSQWVPYEQYF.

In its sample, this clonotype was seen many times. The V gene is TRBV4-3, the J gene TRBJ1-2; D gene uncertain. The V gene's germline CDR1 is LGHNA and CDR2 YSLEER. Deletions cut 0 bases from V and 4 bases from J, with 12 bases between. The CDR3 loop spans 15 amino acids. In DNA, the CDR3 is TGCGCCAGCAGCCAAGATGACTGGTCTTCCTATGGCTACACCTTC. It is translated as CASSQDDWSSYGYTF.

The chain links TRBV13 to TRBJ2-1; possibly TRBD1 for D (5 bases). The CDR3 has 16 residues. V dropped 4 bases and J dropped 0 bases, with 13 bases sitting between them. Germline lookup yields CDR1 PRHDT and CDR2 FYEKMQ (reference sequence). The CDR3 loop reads CASSSTGESSYNEQFF. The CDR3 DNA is TGTGCCAGCAGCTCCACAGGCGAAAGCTCCTACAATGAGCAGTTCTTC.

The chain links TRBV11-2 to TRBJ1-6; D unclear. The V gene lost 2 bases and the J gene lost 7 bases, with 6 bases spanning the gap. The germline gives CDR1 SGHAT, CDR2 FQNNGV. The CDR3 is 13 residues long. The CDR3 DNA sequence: TGTGCCAGCAGCTTAACTCAGAATTCACCCCTCCACTTT. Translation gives CASSLTQNSPLHF.

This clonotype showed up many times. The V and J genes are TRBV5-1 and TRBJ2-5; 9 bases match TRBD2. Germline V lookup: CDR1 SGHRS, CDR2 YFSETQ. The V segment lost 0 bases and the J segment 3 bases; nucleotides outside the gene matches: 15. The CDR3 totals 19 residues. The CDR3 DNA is TGCGCCAGCAGCTTGGACCGACTAGCGGCTCCAACTTCAAAAGAGACCCAGTACTTC. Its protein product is CASSLDRLAAPTSKETQYF.